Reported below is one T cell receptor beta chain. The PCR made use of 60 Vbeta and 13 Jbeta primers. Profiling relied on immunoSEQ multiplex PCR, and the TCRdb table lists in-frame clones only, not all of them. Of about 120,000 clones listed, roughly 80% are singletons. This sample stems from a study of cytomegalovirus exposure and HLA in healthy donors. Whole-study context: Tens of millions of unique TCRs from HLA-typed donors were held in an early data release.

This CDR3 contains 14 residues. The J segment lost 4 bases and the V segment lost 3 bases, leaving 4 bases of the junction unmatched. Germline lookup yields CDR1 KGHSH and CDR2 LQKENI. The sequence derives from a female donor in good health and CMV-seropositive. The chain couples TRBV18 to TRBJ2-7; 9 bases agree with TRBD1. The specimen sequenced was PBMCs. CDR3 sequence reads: CASSPGQGPYEQYF. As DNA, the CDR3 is TGTGCCAGCTCACCGGGACAGGGACCATACGAGCAGTACTTC. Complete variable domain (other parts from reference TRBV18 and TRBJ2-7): NAGVMQNPRHLVRRRGQEARLRCSPMKGHSHVYWYRQLPEEGLKFMVYLQKENIIDESGMPKERFSAEFPKEGPSILRIQQVVRGDSAAYFCASSPGQGPYEQYFGPGTRLTVT.